Listed below are T cell receptor beta chains from one sample, sequenced in a study of beta chain features in type 1 diabetes. Repertoires were generated with immunoSEQ multiplex PCR, while TCRdb's copy carries only in-frame clones and drops some. Of 150,000 to 200,000 clones in the sample, 7.5% to 10% were seen once. Sequenced input: central memory CD4+ T cells from blood. These receptors originate from a woman aged 18-29 years in good health. CDR3s include the opening cysteine and the closing phenylalanine or tryptophan. D genes are given only for firm matches. Only some rows state a clone size, as once, few, many or a class for expanded clones.

j_call v_call clone_size d_call cdr3_aa cdr3_nt
TRBJ2-7 TRBV5-1 once TRBD1 CASTRTGGYEQYF TGCGCCAGCACTCGGACAGGGGGGTACGAGCAGTACTTC
TRBJ1-5 TRBV2 - TRBD1 CASKTGEQPQHF TGTGCCAGCAAGACAGGGGAACAGCCCCAGCATTTT
TRBJ2-2 TRBV6-5 - TRBD2 CASTGLAPTGELFF TGTGCCAGCACAGGACTAGCGCCGACCGGGGAGCTGTTTTTT
TRBJ1-1 TRBV18 - TRBD1 CASRGQVEAFF TGTGCCAGTCGCGGACAGGTTGAAGCTTTCTTT
TRBJ2-4 TRBV7-6 few - CASSLGAGLAKNIQYF TGTGCCAGCAGCTTAGGAGCAGGCTTAGCCAAAAACATTCAGTACTTC
TRBJ1-2 TRBV2 - - CASSEGRGDYGYTF TGTGCCAGCAGTGAAGGACGGGGGGACTATGGCTACACCTTC
TRBJ1-5 TRBV6-5 - TRBD1 CASSSTGGLNQPQHF TGTGCCAGCAGTTCGACAGGGGGCCTCAATCAGCCCCAGCATTTT
TRBJ2-5 TRBV25-1 few TRBD2 CASSDKRGQETQYF TGTGCCAGCAGTGATAAGCGGGGACAAGAGACCCAGTACTTC
TRBJ1-1 TRBV30 - TRBD1 CAWTLTGGTEAFF TGTGCCTGGACACTTACAGGGGGCACTGAAGCTTTCTTT
TRBJ2-7 TRBV27 - TRBD2 CASTQSGGSYEQYF TGTGCCAGCACGCAAAGCGGGGGCTCCTACGAGCAGTACTTC
TRBJ1-3 TRBV7-8 - - CASRVRGIGNTIYF TGTGCCAGCAGAGTCAGGGGAATTGGAAACACCATATATTTT
TRBJ2-7 TRBV7-2 - - CASSLAISSASSYEQYF TGTGCCAGCAGCTTAGCGATCAGCAGCGCGAGCTCCTACGAGCAGTACTTC
TRBJ2-5 TRBV5-6 many - CASSSRGGLETQYF TGTGCCAGCAGTTCGAGGGGGGGTCTGGAGACCCAGTACTTC
TRBJ2-1 TRBV15 - - CATSRPTAYSSYNEQFF TGTGCCACCAGCAGACCGACAGCTTACAGCTCCTACAATGAGCAGTTCTTC
TRBJ2-5 TRBV9 - - CASTLGVDSKETQYF TGTGCCAGCACTCTAGGAGTGGACAGCAAAGAGACCCAGTACTTC
TRBJ1-2 TRBV5-1 few - CASRQQETNYGYTF TGCGCCAGCAGGCAACAGGAGACTAACTATGGCTACACCTTC
TRBJ1-3 TRBV18 - - CASSPQTGNTIYF TGTGCCAGCTCACCTCAAACTGGAAACACCATATATTTT
TRBJ1-5 TRBV5-1 few - CASSLEGVSQPQHF TGCGCCAGCAGCTTGGAGGGAGTCAGTCAGCCCCAGCATTTT
TRBJ1-2 TRBV28 few - CASSLPGAYNGYTF TGTGCCAGCAGTTTACCAGGGGCTTACAATGGCTACACCTTC
TRBJ1-6 TRBV7-2 few - CASSSDSPLHF TGTGCCAGCAGCTCCGATTCACCCCTCCACTTT
TRBJ2-6 TRBV27 - - CASSTPGAGANVLTF TGTGCCAGCAGTACCCCGGGGGCTGGGGCCAACGTCCTGACTTTC
TRBJ2-3 TRBV30 few TRBD1 CAWSPRPGQGFTDTQYF TGTGCCTGGAGTCCACGACCGGGACAGGGGTTCACAGATACGCAGTATTTT
TRBJ1-2 TRBV10-3 few - CAISEKEDLYGYTF TGTGCCATCAGTGAAAAGGAGGACCTCTATGGCTACACCTTC
TRBJ2-1 TRBV9 few - CASSSGYNEQFF TGTGCCAGCAGTTCAGGGTACAATGAGCAGTTCTTC
TRBJ2-2 TRBV4-3 once TRBD2 CASSRLAENTGELFF TGCGCCAGCAGCCGACTAGCGGAAAACACCGGGGAGCTGTTTTTT
TRBJ2-7 TRBV7-2 few - CASSSQPAGEQYF TGTGCCAGCAGCTCCCAACCCGCCGGCGAGCAGTACTTC
TRBJ1-1 TRBV6-1 - - CASSLNRDTEAFF TGTGCCAGCAGTCTAAACAGAGACACTGAAGCTTTCTTT
TRBJ2-1 TRBV7-2 - TRBD2 CASSPGTSFDEQFF TGTGCCAGCAGCCCCGGGACTAGCTTCGATGAGCAGTTCTTC
TRBJ1-2 TRBV10-3 few - CATPRGPPFYGYTF TGTGCCACCCCCCGAGGGCCCCCCTTCTATGGCTACACCTTC
TRBJ2-5 TRBV9 few TRBD2 CASSTPSGGAETQYF TGTGCCAGCAGCACCCCTAGCGGGGGGGCGGAGACCCAGTACTTC
TRBJ2-2 TRBV7-8 - - CASSLFYDTGELFF TGTGCCAGCAGCTTGTTTTATGACACCGGGGAGCTGTTTTTT
TRBJ2-7 TRBV19 - TRBD1 CASSRRDSYYEQYF TGTGCCAGTAGTCGCCGGGACAGTTACTACGAGCAGTACTTC
TRBJ1-4 TRBV11-3 few - CASSLGYGEGEKLFF TGTGCCAGCAGCCTAGGATACGGGGAGGGCGAAAAACTGTTTTTT
TRBJ2-1 TRBV7-2 - - CASSLSGGNNEQFF TGTGCCAGCAGCTTAAGCGGAGGGAACAATGAGCAGTTCTTC
TRBJ2-7 TRBV5-1 few TRBD1 CASSHQQGGNYEQYF TGCGCCAGCAGCCACCAACAGGGGGGCAACTACGAGCAGTACTTC
TRBJ2-3 TRBV30 few TRBD2 CAWSTLGGKRRYDTQYF TGTGCCTGGAGCACCCTCGGGGGGAAGCGTCGGTATGATACGCAGTATTTT
TRBJ1-6 TRBV12-5 - TRBD1 CASGRRQGPENLVNSPLHF TGTGCTAGTGGTCGTCGACAGGGACCCGAGAACTTAGTTAATTCACCCCTCCACTTT
TRBJ1-1 TRBV12-5 few TRBD1 CASGAGGGSEAFF TGTGCTAGTGGGGCAGGGGGCGGCTCTGAAGCTTTCTTT
TRBJ2-7 TRBV7-2 few TRBD2 CASSSTSGRGLEQYF TGTGCCAGCAGCTCAACTAGCGGGAGGGGACTCGAGCAGTACTTC
TRBJ1-2 TRBV29-1 few - CSVLDASSGYGYTF TGCAGCGTCTTGGACGCCTCCAGCGGCTATGGCTACACCTTC
TRBJ2-3 TRBV7-9 - TRBD2 CASSLVAGGPADTQYF TGTGCCAGCAGCTTAGTAGCGGGGGGGCCAGCCGATACGCAGTATTTT
TRBJ2-7 TRBV5-1 - - CASSFSGDYEQYF TGCGCCAGCAGCTTTTCCGGTGACTACGAGCAGTACTTC
TRBJ2-1 TRBV14 few TRBD2 CASSQEDPSGFTYNEQFF TGTGCCAGCAGCCAAGAGGACCCTAGCGGGTTTACCTACAATGAGCAGTTCTTC
TRBJ1-1 TRBV11-2 few TRBD1 CASSPGDSISEAFF TGTGCCAGCAGCCCAGGGGACAGTATTTCAGAAGCTTTCTTT
TRBJ2-1 TRBV7-2 - TRBD2 CASSFMSAGGGNEQFF TGTGCCAGCAGCTTCATGTCAGCGGGGGGGGGCAATGAGCAGTTCTTC
TRBJ1-2 TRBV18 - - CASSLDSKSGGYTF TGTGCCAGCTCACTGGACTCGAAGTCTGGGGGCTACACCTTC
TRBJ2-3 TRBV7-6 few TRBD2 CASSLQLAGTDTQYF TGTGCCAGCAGCTTACAGCTAGCGGGCACAGATACGCAGTATTTT
TRBJ2-5 TRBV23-1 few - CASRNSRYF TGCGCCAGCCGCAACAGTCGGTACTTC
TRBJ1-4 TRBV10-3 few TRBD1 CAIQGQQSEKLFF TGTGCCATCCAGGGACAGCAGAGCGAAAAACTGTTTTTT
TRBJ2-3 TRBV7-2 once TRBD2 CASSQGRDGSADTQYF TGTGCCAGCAGCCAAGGGAGGGACGGGAGTGCAGATACGCAGTATTTT
TRBJ1-4 TRBV6-6 - - CASRVALAYEKLFF TGTGCCAGCAGGGTGGCTTTAGCCTATGAAAAACTGTTTTTT
TRBJ1-2 TRBV5-1 few - CASSLGGGGGYTF TGCGCCAGCAGCTTAGGAGGTGGAGGTGGCTACACCTTC
TRBJ1-1 TRBV9 - TRBD1 CASSERGQGASFF TGTGCCAGCAGCGAGAGAGGACAGGGGGCGTCTTTCTTT
TRBJ2-2 TRBV19 many TRBD1 CASTRDRLANTGELFF TGTGCCAGTACCAGGGACAGGCTAGCGAACACCGGGGAGCTGTTTTTT
TRBJ1-2 TRBV5-1 few TRBD1 CASTRDSNYGYTF TGCGCCAGCACGAGGGACAGCAACTATGGCTACACCTTC
TRBJ1-1 TRBV7-9 few - CASSLVQGVWPEAFF TGTGCCAGCAGCTTAGTACAGGGAGTTTGGCCTGAAGCTTTCTTT
TRBJ1-2 TRBV5-1 few - CASSLNTGSDGYTF TGCGCCAGCAGCTTAAATACAGGGTCAGACGGCTACACCTTC